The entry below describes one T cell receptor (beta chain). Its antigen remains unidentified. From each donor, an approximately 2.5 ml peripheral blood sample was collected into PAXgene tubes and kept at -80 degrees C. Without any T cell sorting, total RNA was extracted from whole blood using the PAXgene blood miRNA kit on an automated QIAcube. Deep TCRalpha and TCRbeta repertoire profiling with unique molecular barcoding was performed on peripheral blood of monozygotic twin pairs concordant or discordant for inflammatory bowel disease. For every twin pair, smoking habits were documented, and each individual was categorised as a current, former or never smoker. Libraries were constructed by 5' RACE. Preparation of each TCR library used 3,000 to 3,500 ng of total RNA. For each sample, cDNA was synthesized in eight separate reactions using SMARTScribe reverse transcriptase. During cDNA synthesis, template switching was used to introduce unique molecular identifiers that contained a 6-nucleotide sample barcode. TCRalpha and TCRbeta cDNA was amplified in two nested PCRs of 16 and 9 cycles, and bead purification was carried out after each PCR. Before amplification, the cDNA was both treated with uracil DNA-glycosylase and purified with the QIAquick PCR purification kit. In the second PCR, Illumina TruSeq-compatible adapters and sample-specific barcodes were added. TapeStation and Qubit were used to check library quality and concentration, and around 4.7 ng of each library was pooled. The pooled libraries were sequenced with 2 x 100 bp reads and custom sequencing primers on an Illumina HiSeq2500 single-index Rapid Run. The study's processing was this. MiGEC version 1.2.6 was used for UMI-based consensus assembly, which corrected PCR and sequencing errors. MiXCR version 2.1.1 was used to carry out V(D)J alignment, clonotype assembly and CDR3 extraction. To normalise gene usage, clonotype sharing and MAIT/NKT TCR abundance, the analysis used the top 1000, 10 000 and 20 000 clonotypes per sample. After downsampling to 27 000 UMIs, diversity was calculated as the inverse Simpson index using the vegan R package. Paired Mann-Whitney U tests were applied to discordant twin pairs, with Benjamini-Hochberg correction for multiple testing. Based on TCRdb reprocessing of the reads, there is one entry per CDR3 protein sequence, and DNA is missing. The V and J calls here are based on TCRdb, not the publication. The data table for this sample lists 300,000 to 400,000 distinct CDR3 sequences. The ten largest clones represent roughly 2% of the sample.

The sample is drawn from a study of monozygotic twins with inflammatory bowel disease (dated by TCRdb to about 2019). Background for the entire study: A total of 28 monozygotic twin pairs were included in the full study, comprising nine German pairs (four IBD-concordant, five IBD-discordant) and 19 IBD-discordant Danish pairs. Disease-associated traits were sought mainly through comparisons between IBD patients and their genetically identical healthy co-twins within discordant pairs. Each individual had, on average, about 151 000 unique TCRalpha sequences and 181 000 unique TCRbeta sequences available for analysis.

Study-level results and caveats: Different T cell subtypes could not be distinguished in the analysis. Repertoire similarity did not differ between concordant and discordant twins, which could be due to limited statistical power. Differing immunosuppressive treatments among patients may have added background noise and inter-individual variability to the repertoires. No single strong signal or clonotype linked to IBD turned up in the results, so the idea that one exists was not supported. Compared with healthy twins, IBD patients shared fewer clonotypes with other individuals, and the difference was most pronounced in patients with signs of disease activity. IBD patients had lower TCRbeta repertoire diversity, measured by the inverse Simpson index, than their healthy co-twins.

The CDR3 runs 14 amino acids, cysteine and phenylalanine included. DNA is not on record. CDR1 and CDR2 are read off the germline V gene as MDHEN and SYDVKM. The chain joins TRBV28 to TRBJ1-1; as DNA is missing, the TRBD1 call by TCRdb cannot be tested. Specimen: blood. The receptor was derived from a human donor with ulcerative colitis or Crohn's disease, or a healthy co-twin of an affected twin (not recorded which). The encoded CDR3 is CASRRGPGDTEAFF.